The 4 T cell receptor beta chains in this list originate from one sample, sequenced in a study of T cells in women clearing cervical HPV infection. Sequencing used immunoSEQ multiplex PCR; TCRdb keeps in-frame clones, though not all of them. The listing records 20,000 to 25,000 clones. Sequencing input: blood buffy coat. These receptors came from a woman between 18 and 75 years old with a cervical HPV16 infection that either progressed to CIN3+ or cleared (not recorded which).

The CDR3: CASSSLAGVGNEQFF. Partial CDR3 DNA: TGTGCCAGCAGCTCCCTAGCGGGAGTGGGCAATGAG. V gene TRBV7-3 combines with J gene TRBJ2-1; TRBD2 aligns across 10 bases. The read terminates 3 residues before the CDR3 end, so the remaining end is supplied by the germline J gene. The germline V gene has CDR1 SGHTA and CDR2 FQGTGA. The CDR3 loop spans 15 amino acids. V lost 4 bases, J lost 6 bases, and 6 bases stayed unmatched.

CDR3 sequence reads: CASSATRDSNSGELFF. The sequenced CDR3 bases are TGTGCCAGCTCAGCTACACGGGACTCGAATTCCGGGGAG. V usage is TRBV18 and J usage is TRBJ2-2, with D possibly being TRBD2 (6 bases). The sequenced fragment ends 3 residues before the CDR3 boundary, so the rest is inferred from the germline J gene. Trimming removed 5 bases from V and 6 bases from J, with 19 bases in between. Germline V gives CDR1 KGHSH, CDR2 LQKENI. The CDR3 is 16 residues long.

On this clone itself: The read terminates 3 residues before the CDR3 end, so the remaining end is supplied by the germline J gene. The rearrangement joins TRBV11-3 to TRBJ2-5; D not resolved. The germline V gene has CDR1 SGHNT and CDR2 YENEEA. Trimming removed 0 bases at V and 3 bases at J, with 5 bases between. The length of the CDR3 is 13 residues. The sequenced part of the CDR3 DNA is TGTGCCAGCAGCTTAGAAACAGAAGAGACC. Amino acid sequence: CASSLETEET. The whole CDR3 protein reads CASSLETEETQYF.

To note about this clone: Sequencing ends 3 residues short of the CDR3 end; the germline J gene provides the rest. This chain connects TRBV15 to TRBJ2-7; TRBD2 matches at 10 bases. The ends lost 0 bases at V and 4 bases at J; junction bases unmatched: 6. Germline-derived CDR1 and CDR2 are LNHNV and YYDKDF (reference sequence). The CDR3 is made up of 16 amino acids. The CDR3 spells CATSRDPGLAIYEQYF. The CDR3 DNA, read in part, is TGTGCCACCAGCAGAGATCCGGGACTAGCGATATACGAG. The complete variable domain, with remaining parts taken from reference TRBV15 and TRBJ2-7, reads DAMVIQNPRYQVTQFGKPVTLSCSQTLNHNVMYWYQQKSSQAPKLLFHYYDKDFNNEADTPDNFQSRRPNTSFCFLDIRSPGLGDTAMYLCATSRDPGLAIYEQYFGPGTRLTVT.